This T cell receptor (beta chain) was sequenced during a study of blood T cell repertoires in COVID-19. For the study at large: Sites across the United States, Italy and Spain contributed samples from acute and convalescent COVID-19. T cells, B-cell-depleted T cells, or PBMCs supplied cDNA or gDNA.

Per the original data handling: Reference gene primer amplification in the assay estimated nucleated cell counts. The method was immunoSEQ multiplex PCR; TCRdb's version includes in-frame clones alone and lacks a portion of them. Clonal size and the V and J genes are those of that table, whereas D and trimming came from the DNA. Of approximately 190,000 clones listed, roughly 80% are singletons. The table lists this clone with a count of one. The sequenced material came from peripheral blood. The receptor was derived from a man aged 55 to 70 with acute or convalescent COVID-19.

CDR3 protein: CASSLGVDSPLHF. As DNA, the CDR3 is TGTGCCAGCAGTTTGGGAGTTGATTCACCCCTCCACTTT. This chain links TRBV12-3 or TRBV12-4 with TRBJ1-6; the D is unclear. The CDR3 loop spans 13 amino acids. V lost 3 bases and J lost 8, with 8 bases in between.